This TCR beta chain was sequenced in a study of molecular identifiers for immune sequencing clone quantification. Details on this clonotype: What it recognizes is unknown. At one of its ends the junction is not consistent with the germline gene, which may arise from a read error.

Whole-study results and caveats: Sharing of a barcode by identical TCR molecules could cause highly expanded clone sizes to be underestimated. Over 97% of CMV-specific effector molecules, but under 1% of naive ones, were in clones above 20 copies.

CD8+CD4-CCR7+CD45RA+ cells were sorted as naive CD8 T cells. Previously described methods and listed TCR primers were used for bulk TCR libraries. TCRdb analysed the PCR reads with MiXCR anew, one entry per CDR3 protein. This table holds about 510,000 distinct CDR3 sequences, around 23% found once. The CDR3 loop spans 16 amino acids. Sequenced: naive CD8+ T cells from blood, with Jurkat cell RNA spiked in. Indicated subset: FACS-sorted CD8+CD4-CCR7+CD45RA+ naive T cells. The chain couples TRBV12-3 or TRBV12-4 to TRBJ2-3, with D perhaps matching TRBD2 (6 bases). This receptor was taken from a human donor in good health. Some libraries in this study had Jurkat cell RNA spiked in. Written as DNA, the CDR3 is TGTGCCAGCAGTTTGGGGGGTGGTGGATACACAGATACGCGGTATTTT. This sequence encodes CASSLGGGGYTDTRYF.